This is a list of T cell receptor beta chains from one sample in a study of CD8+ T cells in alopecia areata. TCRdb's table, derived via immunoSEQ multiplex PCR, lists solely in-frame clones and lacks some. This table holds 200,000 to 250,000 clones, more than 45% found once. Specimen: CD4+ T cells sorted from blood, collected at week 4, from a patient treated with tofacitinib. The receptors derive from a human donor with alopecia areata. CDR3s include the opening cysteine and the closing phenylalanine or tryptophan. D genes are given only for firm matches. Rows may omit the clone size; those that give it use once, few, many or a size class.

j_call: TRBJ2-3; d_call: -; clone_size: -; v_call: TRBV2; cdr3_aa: CASSETAQVTDTQYF; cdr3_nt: TGTGCCAGCAGCGAGACCGCCCAGGTCACAGATACGCAGTATTTT
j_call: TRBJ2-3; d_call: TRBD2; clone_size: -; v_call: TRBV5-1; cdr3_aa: CASSYGLAGADTQYF; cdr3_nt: TGCGCCAGCAGTTATGGACTAGCGGGGGCAGATACGCAGTATTTT
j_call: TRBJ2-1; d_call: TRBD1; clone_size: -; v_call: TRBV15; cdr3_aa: CATSRDPRDRANEQFF; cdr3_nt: TGTGCCACCAGCAGAGATCCGCGGGACAGGGCAAATGAGCAGTTCTTC
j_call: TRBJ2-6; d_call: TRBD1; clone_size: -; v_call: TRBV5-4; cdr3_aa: CASSLWTGDSGANVLTF; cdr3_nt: TGTGCCAGCAGCTTGTGGACAGGGGATTCTGGGGCCAACGTCCTGACTTTC
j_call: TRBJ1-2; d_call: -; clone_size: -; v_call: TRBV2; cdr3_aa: CASRARSNYGYTF; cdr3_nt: TGTGCCAGCAGGGCCCGATCGAACTATGGCTACACCTTC
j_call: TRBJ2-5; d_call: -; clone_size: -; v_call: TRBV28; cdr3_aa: CASSLSSAAQETQYF; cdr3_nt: TGTGCCAGCAGTTTAAGTTCGGCAGCTCAAGAGACCCAGTACTTC
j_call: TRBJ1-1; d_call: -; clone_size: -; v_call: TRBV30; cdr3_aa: CAWSLGGGNTEAFF; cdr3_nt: TGTGCCTGGTCCCTTGGAGGGGGAAACACTGAAGCTTTCTTT
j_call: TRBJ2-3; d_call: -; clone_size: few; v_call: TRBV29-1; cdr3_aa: CSVDGGTDTQYF; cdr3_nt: TGCAGCGTTGACGGTGGGACAGATACGCAGTATTTT
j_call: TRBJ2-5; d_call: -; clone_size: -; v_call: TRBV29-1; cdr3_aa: CSVDPRGGETQYF; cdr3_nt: TGCAGCGTTGACCCCAGGGGGGGGGAGACCCAGTACTTC
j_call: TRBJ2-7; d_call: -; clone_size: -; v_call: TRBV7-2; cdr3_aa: CASSLDVYEQYF; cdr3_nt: TGTGCCAGCAGCTTAGATGTCTACGAGCAGTACTTC
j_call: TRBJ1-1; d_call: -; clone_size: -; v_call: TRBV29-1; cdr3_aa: CSVGGIVNTEAFF; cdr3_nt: TGCAGCGTTGGTGGGATAGTGAACACTGAAGCTTTCTTT